A selection of T cell receptor beta chains follows, all from one sample in a study of PD-1 blockade in classical Hodgkin lymphoma. Only in-frame clones appear in the TCRdb table, and some are missing; sequencing was by immunoSEQ multiplex PCR. Of roughly 100,000 clones detected, about 89% appear once; the ten largest clones hold under 8.5%. The sample was peripheral blood mononuclear cells (PBMCs), taken before the second cycle of nivolumab. These receptors were obtained from a human donor with classical Hodgkin lymphoma. Both conserved end residues are trimmed from each CDR3. A D gene is named only where the DNA matches it firmly.

CDR3	V	D
ASSLSQPYNEQF	TRBV7-2	NA
ASSTGTRHHSYEQY	TRBV2	NA
ASSFLMGRGWEKLF	TRBV11-2	NA
ASSAGQVPPKAVLT	TRBV5-4	TRBD1
ASSARLTGTDGYT	TRBV9	TRBD1
ARMDSSYNSPLH	TRBV30	NA
AISGGLTEAF	TRBV10-3	NA
ASSLWATYEQY	TRBV7-9	NA
AWTGTDNSPLH	TRBV30	TRBD1
ASSLILET	TRBV7-9	NA
ASSFSYEQF	TRBV5-4	NA
ASSLVGNYGYT	TRBV7-2	NA
ASSLGDRAHYGYT	TRBV7-2	TRBD1
ASSPRGDTEAF	TRBV18	NA
ACRAGGRETQY	TRBV30	TRBD2
AWYHVGTGARDEQF	TRBV30	TRBD1
ASSQEWVTGTAYQETQY	TRBV4-3	TRBD1
ASSPTGDHSNQPQH	TRBV7-8	TRBD1
ASSEIRPETYEQY	TRBV2	NA
AWTLQTGNLNYGYT	TRBV30	NA
ASSLRQGQIDGYT	TRBV27	TRBD1
ASSPLPGSYEQY	TRBV11-2	NA
ASRSSGGANTGELF	TRBV5-1	TRBD2
ATSRDSAGVYEQY	TRBV15	TRBD2
AISEELGTYNEQF	TRBV10-3	NA
ASSPFTESSYEQY	TRBV18	NA
ASSQDTGVGGTIY	TRBV4-3	NA
ASSRLAGAPSYNEQF	TRBV25-1	TRBD2
ASSELVGGSNQPQH	TRBV6-1	NA
ASTRGSSSTDTQY	TRBV5-1	NA
ASSSRQKNQPQH	TRBV27	NA